A selection of T cell receptor beta chains follows, all from one sample in a study of shared clonotypes between healthy human individuals. Sequencing was performed with immunoSEQ multiplex PCR; in TCRdb, only in-frame clones are kept and a portion is missing. The sample consists of approximately 720,000 clones, approximately 79% of them appearing once. The sequencing sample was made of memory CD4+ T cells sorted from blood. The receptors here all came from a young woman in good health. The CDR3 runs from the conserved cysteine through the conserved F or W. The order of the fields is J gene, clone size, D gene, V gene, CDR3 protein, CDR3 DNA. D genes are given only for firm matches. Clone size is given for some rows only: seen once, a few or many times, or a class if the clone is expanded.

j_call: TRBJ1-1
clone_size: few
d_call: NA
v_call: TRBV9
cdr3_aa: CASSVSPMNTEAFF
cdr3_nt: TGTGCCAGCAGCGTATCGCCTATGAACACTGAAGCTTTCTTT

j_call: TRBJ2-6
clone_size: NA
d_call: NA
v_call: TRBV19
cdr3_aa: CASSKGAGLEGANVLTF
cdr3_nt: TGTGCCAGTAGTAAGGGCGCCGGCCTTGAGGGGGCCAACGTCCTGACTTTC

j_call: TRBJ2-7
clone_size: NA
d_call: NA
v_call: TRBV30
cdr3_aa: CAWSVKGGGAGYEQYF
cdr3_nt: TGTGCCTGGAGTGTAAAGGGAGGGGGCGCAGGGTACGAGCAGTACTTC

j_call: TRBJ1-1
clone_size: NA
d_call: TRBD1
v_call: TRBV28
cdr3_aa: CASSTRTGGAFF
cdr3_nt: TGTGCCAGCAGCACAAGGACAGGGGGAGCTTTCTTT

j_call: TRBJ2-3
clone_size: NA
d_call: NA
v_call: TRBV29-1
cdr3_aa: CSVSSTDTQYF
cdr3_nt: TGCAGCGTTTCTAGCACAGATACGCAGTATTTT

j_call: TRBJ1-1
clone_size: NA
d_call: NA
v_call: TRBV6-1
cdr3_aa: CASSEQGWYGGTEAFF
cdr3_nt: TGTGCCAGCAGTGAACAAGGATGGTATGGGGGGACTGAAGCTTTCTTT

j_call: TRBJ2-1
clone_size: few
d_call: NA
v_call: TRBV5-4
cdr3_aa: CASSLVGDEQFF
cdr3_nt: TGTGCCAGCAGCTTGGTCGGGGATGAGCAGTTCTTC

j_call: TRBJ2-3
clone_size: few
d_call: TRBD2
v_call: TRBV19
cdr3_aa: CASRGLAADTQYF
cdr3_nt: TGTGCCAGTAGGGGACTAGCGGCAGATACGCAGTATTTT

j_call: TRBJ2-3
clone_size: NA
d_call: NA
v_call: TRBV7-2
cdr3_aa: CASSLVGGVATDTQYF
cdr3_nt: TGTGCCAGCAGCTTAGTGGGGGGAGTGGCCACAGATACGCAGTATTTT

j_call: TRBJ1-2
clone_size: NA
d_call: NA
v_call: TRBV2
cdr3_aa: CASSETGFGGYTF
cdr3_nt: TGTGCCAGCAGTGAAACAGGGTTCGGTGGCTACACCTTC

j_call: TRBJ2-3
clone_size: NA
d_call: NA
v_call: TRBV2
cdr3_aa: CASSGWGIPDTQYF
cdr3_nt: TGTGCCAGCAGTGGTTGGGGGATCCCAGATACGCAGTATTTT

j_call: TRBJ1-1
clone_size: NA
d_call: NA
v_call: TRBV18
cdr3_aa: CASSPLHRNTEAFF
cdr3_nt: TGTGCCAGCTCACCGCTCCACAGGAACACTGAAGCTTTCTTT

j_call: TRBJ2-4
clone_size: NA
d_call: NA
v_call: TRBV6-6
cdr3_aa: CASSPWTENIQYF
cdr3_nt: TGTGCCAGCAGTCCCTGGACTGAAAACATTCAGTACTTC

j_call: TRBJ2-7
clone_size: NA
d_call: TRBD1
v_call: TRBV18
cdr3_aa: CASSVRDSYEQYF
cdr3_nt: TGTGCCAGCTCAGTAAGGGACAGCTACGAGCAGTACTTC

j_call: TRBJ2-4
clone_size: once
d_call: NA
v_call: TRBV27
cdr3_aa: CASRTGGENIQYF
cdr3_nt: TGTGCCAGCAGAACCGGGGGAGAAAACATTCAGTACTTC

j_call: TRBJ1-4
clone_size: NA
d_call: NA
v_call: TRBV5-4
cdr3_aa: CASSSRGWSNEKLFF
cdr3_nt: TGTGCCAGCAGCTCGCGGGGCTGGTCTAATGAAAAACTGTTTTTT

j_call: TRBJ1-5
clone_size: NA
d_call: NA
v_call: TRBV19
cdr3_aa: CASSIPRGNNQPQHF
cdr3_nt: TGTGCCAGTAGTATCCCCAGGGGTAACAATCAGCCCCAGCATTTT

j_call: TRBJ2-2
clone_size: NA
d_call: TRBD2
v_call: TRBV4-1
cdr3_aa: CASSRWVAGETSGELFF
cdr3_nt: TGCGCCAGCAGTAGGTGGGTAGCGGGAGAAACATCCGGGGAGCTGTTTTTT

j_call: TRBJ2-7
clone_size: NA
d_call: NA
v_call: TRBV6-5
cdr3_aa: CASSAPEAVSYEQYF
cdr3_nt: TGTGCCAGCAGCGCCCCGGAGGCAGTTTCCTACGAGCAGTACTTC

j_call: TRBJ2-7
clone_size: NA
d_call: NA
v_call: TRBV10-1
cdr3_aa: CASSKQGLGYEQYF
cdr3_nt: TGCGCCAGCAGTAAACAGGGTTTGGGCTACGAGCAGTACTTC

j_call: TRBJ2-3
clone_size: few
d_call: NA
v_call: TRBV11-2
cdr3_aa: CASSLPRGGQFSTDTQYF
cdr3_nt: TGTGCCAGCAGCCTACCTAGGGGCGGGCAGTTTAGTACAGATACGCAGTATTTT

j_call: TRBJ2-1
clone_size: NA
d_call: TRBD2
v_call: TRBV28
cdr3_aa: CAAEGGGRNSYNEQFF
cdr3_nt: TGTGCCGCCGAGGGGGGCGGGAGGAACTCCTACAATGAGCAGTTCTTC

j_call: TRBJ1-5
clone_size: once
d_call: NA
v_call: TRBV5-1
cdr3_aa: CASSLEPGSNQPQHF
cdr3_nt: TGCGCCAGCAGCTTGGAACCGGGTAGCAATCAGCCCCAGCATTTT

j_call: TRBJ2-3
clone_size: NA
d_call: TRBD2
v_call: TRBV11-3
cdr3_aa: CASSLGTSMADTQYF
cdr3_nt: TGTGCCAGCAGCTTGGGGACTAGCATGGCAGATACGCAGTATTTT

j_call: TRBJ2-7
clone_size: NA
d_call: TRBD1
v_call: TRBV7-9
cdr3_aa: CASSTPGGLTYEQYF
cdr3_nt: TGTGCCAGCAGCACCCCAGGGGGCCTCACCTACGAGCAGTACTTC

j_call: TRBJ2-7
clone_size: NA
d_call: NA
v_call: TRBV7-2
cdr3_aa: CASSREGYEQYF
cdr3_nt: TGTGCCAGCTCCCGCGAAGGGTACGAGCAGTACTTC

j_call: TRBJ1-2
clone_size: NA
d_call: NA
v_call: TRBV2
cdr3_aa: CASSDDTNPYGYTF
cdr3_nt: TGTGCCAGCAGTGACGACACAAACCCTTACGGCTACACCTTC

j_call: TRBJ2-5
clone_size: NA
d_call: TRBD2
v_call: TRBV19
cdr3_aa: CASSRSGEETQYF
cdr3_nt: TGTGCCAGTAGTCGTAGCGGGGAAGAGACCCAGTACTTC

j_call: TRBJ2-2
clone_size: NA
d_call: TRBD2
v_call: TRBV30
cdr3_aa: CASSGYTGELFF
cdr3_nt: TGTGCTTCTAGCGGCTACACCGGGGAGCTGTTTTTT

j_call: TRBJ1-5
clone_size: NA
d_call: TRBD1
v_call: TRBV19
cdr3_aa: CASRDRGFGNQPQHF
cdr3_nt: TGTGCCAGTAGGGACAGGGGGTTTGGCAATCAGCCCCAGCATTTT

j_call: TRBJ2-2
clone_size: few
d_call: NA
v_call: TRBV5-1
cdr3_aa: CASSLEGLVTGELFF
cdr3_nt: TGCGCCAGCAGCCTGGAAGGGCTTGTAACCGGGGAGCTGTTTTTT

j_call: TRBJ1-4
clone_size: NA
d_call: NA
v_call: TRBV5-4
cdr3_aa: CASSLSMGTNEKLFF
cdr3_nt: TGTGCCAGCAGCTTATCGATGGGGACTAATGAAAAACTGTTTTTT

j_call: TRBJ2-1
clone_size: NA
d_call: NA
v_call: TRBV7-3
cdr3_aa: CASSSPTGLPSSYNEQFF
cdr3_nt: TGTGCCAGCAGTTCACCAACGGGACTCCCGAGCTCCTACAATGAGCAGTTCTTC

j_call: TRBJ2-7
clone_size: once
d_call: TRBD2
v_call: TRBV27
cdr3_aa: CASSPERGSSYEQYF
cdr3_nt: TGTGCCAGCAGTCCCGAGCGGGGCTCCTCCTACGAGCAGTACTTC

j_call: TRBJ2-7
clone_size: NA
d_call: TRBD1
v_call: TRBV5-1
cdr3_aa: CASSLFSGGDEQYF
cdr3_nt: TGCGCCAGCAGCTTGTTCTCAGGGGGAGACGAGCAGTACTTC

j_call: TRBJ1-5
clone_size: few
d_call: NA
v_call: TRBV2
cdr3_aa: CASRREQSSNQPQHF
cdr3_nt: TGTGCCAGCAGGAGGGAACAGTCTTCCAATCAGCCCCAGCATTTT

j_call: TRBJ2-5
clone_size: NA
d_call: TRBD1
v_call: TRBV11-3
cdr3_aa: CASSLNRGQETQYF
cdr3_nt: TGTGCCAGCAGCCTCAACAGGGGGCAAGAGACCCAGTACTTC